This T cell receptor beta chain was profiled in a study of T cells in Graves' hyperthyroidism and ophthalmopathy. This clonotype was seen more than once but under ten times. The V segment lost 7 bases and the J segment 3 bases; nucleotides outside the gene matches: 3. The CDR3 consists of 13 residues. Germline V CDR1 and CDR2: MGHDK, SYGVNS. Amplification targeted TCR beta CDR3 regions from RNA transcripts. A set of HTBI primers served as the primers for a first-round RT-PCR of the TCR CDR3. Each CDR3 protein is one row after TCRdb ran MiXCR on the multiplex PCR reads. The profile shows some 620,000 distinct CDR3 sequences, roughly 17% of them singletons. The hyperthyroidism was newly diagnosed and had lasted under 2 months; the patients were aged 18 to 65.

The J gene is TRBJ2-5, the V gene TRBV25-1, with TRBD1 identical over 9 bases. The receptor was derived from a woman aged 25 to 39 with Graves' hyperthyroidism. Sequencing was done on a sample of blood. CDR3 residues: CASKQGAEETQYF. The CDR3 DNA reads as TGTGCCAGCAAACAGGGGGCGGAAGAGACCCAGTACTTC.